The rows below give T cell receptor beta chains drawn from one sample of a study of T cell responses to AZD1222 COVID-19 vaccine. Clones were sequenced by immunoSEQ multiplex PCR, and TCRdb holds only the in-frame ones, with some missing. The sample lists about 190,000 clones, around 94% occurring once. Sequencing was performed on peripheral blood, taken on day 0 of AZD1222 vaccination. Source of these receptors: an adult in good health. The CDR3 runs from the conserved cysteine through the conserved F or W. The D gene is left open where the match is weak. The size field is filled for only some rows; it gives once, few, many or a size class.

clone size: -
D gene: -
J gene: TRBJ2-5
V gene: TRBV27
CDR3 protein: CARIPGVQETQYF
CDR3 DNA: TGTGCCAGAATCCCAGGGGTTCAGGAGACCCAGTACTTC

clone size: -
D gene: TRBD2
J gene: TRBJ2-3
V gene: TRBV4-2
CDR3 protein: CASSQHSGGVTDTQYF
CDR3 DNA: TGTGCCAGCAGCCAGCATAGCGGGGGCGTTACAGATACGCAGTATTTT

clone size: -
D gene: -
J gene: TRBJ1-2
V gene: TRBV25-1
CDR3 protein: CASSVAAGTGGLSTF
CDR3 DNA: -

clone size: -
D gene: TRBD1
J gene: TRBJ1-2
V gene: TRBV4-2
CDR3 protein: CASSQPGGELNGYTF
CDR3 DNA: TGTGCCAGCAGCCAACCAGGGGGTGAGCTAAATGGCTACACCTTC

clone size: -
D gene: -
J gene: TRBJ2-7
V gene: TRBV5-4
CDR3 protein: CASSPDSFSYEQYF
CDR3 DNA: TGTGCCAGCAGCCCAGACAGTTTCTCCTACGAGCAGTACTTC

clone size: -
D gene: -
J gene: TRBJ1-1
V gene: TRBV7-9
CDR3 protein: CASSLRENTEAFF
CDR3 DNA: TGTGCCAGCAGCTTAAGGGAGAACACTGAAGCTTTCTTT

clone size: -
D gene: -
J gene: TRBJ2-3
V gene: TRBV7-2
CDR3 protein: CASSLNAATDTQYF
CDR3 DNA: TGTGCCAGCAGCTTAAACGCGGCGACAGATACGCAGTATTTT

clone size: once
D gene: -
J gene: TRBJ1-2
V gene: TRBV3-1/TRBV3-2
CDR3 protein: CASSQGGYGYTF
CDR3 DNA: TGTGCCAGCAGCCAAGGGGGCTATGGCTACACCTTC

clone size: -
D gene: TRBD1
J gene: TRBJ1-2
V gene: TRBV10-3
CDR3 protein: CAITGTGGANYGYTF
CDR3 DNA: TGTGCCATCACCGGGACAGGGGGCGCCAACTATGGCTACACCTTC

clone size: -
D gene: -
J gene: TRBJ2-6
V gene: TRBV10-3
CDR3 protein: CAISESKGDRSSGANVLTF
CDR3 DNA: TGTGCCATCAGTGAGTCGAAAGGTGATAGGAGTTCTGGGGCCAACGTCCTGACTTTC

clone size: -
D gene: TRBD1
J gene: TRBJ2-7
V gene: TRBV11-2
CDR3 protein: CASSYGQGGSYEQYF
CDR3 DNA: TGTGCCAGCAGCTACGGACAGGGGGGCTCCTACGAGCAGTACTTC

clone size: once
D gene: -
J gene: TRBJ1-4
V gene: TRBV4-3
CDR3 protein: CASSQKQETNEKLFF
CDR3 DNA: TGCGCCAGCAGCCAGAAACAGGAAACTAATGAAAAACTGTTTTTT

clone size: -
D gene: TRBD1
J gene: TRBJ1-1
V gene: TRBV19
CDR3 protein: CASSIIRGGGMNTEAFF
CDR3 DNA: TGTGCCAGTAGTATAATTCGGGGAGGGGGCATGAACACTGAAGCTTTCTTT

clone size: -
D gene: -
J gene: TRBJ1-2
V gene: TRBV7-9
CDR3 protein: CASSLLSMIPNYGYTF
CDR3 DNA: TGTGCCAGCAGCTTACTCTCCATGATACCCAACTATGGCTACACCTTC

clone size: -
D gene: -
J gene: TRBJ2-1
V gene: TRBV25-1
CDR3 protein: CASRAGLSNNEQFF
CDR3 DNA: TGTGCCAGCAGGGCGGGACTGTCGAACAATGAGCAGTTCTTC

clone size: -
D gene: -
J gene: TRBJ2-7
V gene: TRBV21-1
CDR3 protein: CASSTRVGPSYEQYF
CDR3 DNA: TGTGCCAGCAGCACCCGGGTCGGGCCCTCCTACGAGCAGTACTTC

clone size: few
D gene: -
J gene: TRBJ1-4
V gene: TRBV7-9
CDR3 protein: CASSSPGVGEKLFF
CDR3 DNA: TGTGCCAGCAGCTCACCCGGGGTGGGTGAAAAACTGTTTTTT

clone size: -
D gene: -
J gene: TRBJ2-3
V gene: TRBV7-9
CDR3 protein: CASGPGGSTDTQYF
CDR3 DNA: TGTGCCAGTGGCCCAGGCGGGAGCACAGATACGCAGTATTTT

clone size: -
D gene: -
J gene: TRBJ1-2
V gene: TRBV12-5
CDR3 protein: CASGLRASNYGYTF
CDR3 DNA: TGTGCTAGTGGTTTGAGGGCCTCGAACTATGGCTACACCTTC

clone size: -
D gene: TRBD1
J gene: TRBJ1-1
V gene: TRBV18
CDR3 protein: CASSPQETGMNTEAFF
CDR3 DNA: TGTGCCAGCTCACCTCAAGAGACAGGGATGAACACTGAAGCTTTCTTT

clone size: -
D gene: -
J gene: TRBJ1-3
V gene: TRBV10-3
CDR3 protein: CAISSGTPDSGNTIYF
CDR3 DNA: TGTGCCATCAGCTCCGGGACACCAGACTCTGGAAACACCATATATTTT

clone size: -
D gene: -
J gene: TRBJ2-1
V gene: TRBV5-8
CDR3 protein: CASSLGGGLYNEQFF
CDR3 DNA: TGTGCCAGCAGCTTGGGGGGGGGCCTTTACAATGAGCAGTTCTTC

clone size: -
D gene: -
J gene: TRBJ1-1
V gene: TRBV6-1
CDR3 protein: CASSEAGRLAFF
CDR3 DNA: TGTGCCAGCAGTGAAGCCGGGAGACTCGCTTTCTTT

clone size: -
D gene: -
J gene: TRBJ1-1
V gene: TRBV6-1
CDR3 protein: CASSEGTGARRTEAFF
CDR3 DNA: TGTGCCAGCAGTGAGGGTACGGGGGCGCGGAGAACTGAAGCTTTCTTT

clone size: -
D gene: TRBD1
J gene: TRBJ2-2
V gene: TRBV19
CDR3 protein: CASSRDRNTGELFF
CDR3 DNA: TGTGCCAGTAGTCGGGACAGGAACACCGGGGAGCTGTTTTTT

clone size: once
D gene: TRBD1
J gene: TRBJ1-2
V gene: TRBV2
CDR3 protein: CASSETGTGGVYGYTF
CDR3 DNA: TGTGCCAGCAGTGAGACCGGGACAGGGGGCGTCTATGGCTACACCTTC

clone size: -
D gene: -
J gene: TRBJ2-2
V gene: TRBV5-8
CDR3 protein: CARSRQGLNTGELFF
CDR3 DNA: TGTGCCAGGTCCAGACAGGGACTAAACACCGGGGAGCTGTTTTTT

clone size: -
D gene: TRBD1
J gene: TRBJ1-6
V gene: TRBV14
CDR3 protein: CASSQLQGNSPLHF
CDR3 DNA: TGTGCCAGCAGCCAACTACAGGGGAATTCACCCCTCCACTTT

clone size: -
D gene: -
J gene: TRBJ1-5
V gene: TRBV28
CDR3 protein: CASLGSNQPQHF
CDR3 DNA: TGTGCCTCCCTTGGGAGCAATCAGCCCCAGCATTTT

clone size: -
D gene: -
J gene: TRBJ1-1
V gene: TRBV27
CDR3 protein: CASSLREGDTEAFF
CDR3 DNA: TGTGCCAGCAGTTTAAGGGAGGGGGACACTGAAGCTTTCTTT

clone size: -
D gene: -
J gene: TRBJ1-2
V gene: TRBV19
CDR3 protein: CASSSHGTDSYGYTF
CDR3 DNA: TGTGCCAGTAGTTCCCACGGGACGGATAGCTATGGCTACACCTTC

clone size: -
D gene: -
J gene: TRBJ1-6
V gene: TRBV18
CDR3 protein: CASSTRVATYNSPLHF
CDR3 DNA: TGTGCCAGCTCAACCAGGGTCGCTACCTATAATTCACCCCTCCACTTT

clone size: -
D gene: -
J gene: TRBJ1-1
V gene: TRBV7-9
CDR3 protein: CASSLTVNTEAFF
CDR3 DNA: TGTGCCAGCAGCCTCACAGTGAACACTGAAGCTTTCTTT

clone size: -
D gene: -
J gene: TRBJ2-3
V gene: TRBV29-1
CDR3 protein: CSVQAGGTDTQYF
CDR3 DNA: TGCAGCGTTCAGGCAGGGGGCACAGATACGCAGTATTTT

clone size: -
D gene: TRBD2
J gene: TRBJ2-1
V gene: TRBV25-1
CDR3 protein: CASTPEGLAGYNEQFF
CDR3 DNA: TGTGCCAGCACGCCCGAGGGACTAGCGGGGTACAATGAGCAGTTCTTC

clone size: -
D gene: -
J gene: TRBJ2-7
V gene: TRBV27
CDR3 protein: CASSSTGTSYEQYF
CDR3 DNA: TGTGCCAGCAGTTCGACCGGGACGTCATACGAGCAGTACTTC

clone size: once
D gene: TRBD1
J gene: TRBJ2-3
V gene: TRBV6-5
CDR3 protein: CASRTNGQGTDTQYF
CDR3 DNA: TGTGCCAGCAGAACAAACGGACAGGGCACAGATACGCAGTATTTT

clone size: -
D gene: -
J gene: TRBJ1-1
V gene: TRBV10-1
CDR3 protein: CASSEGGYTEAFF
CDR3 DNA: TGCGCCAGCAGTGAGGGCGGCTACACTGAAGCTTTCTTT

clone size: -
D gene: TRBD1
J gene: TRBJ1-4
V gene: TRBV3-1/TRBV3-2
CDR3 protein: CASSVGQPNEKLFF
CDR3 DNA: TGTGCCAGCAGCGTGGGACAGCCTAATGAAAAACTGTTTTTT

clone size: -
D gene: TRBD2
J gene: TRBJ2-1
V gene: TRBV20-1
CDR3 protein: CSASVLAGGYEQFF
CDR3 DNA: TGCAGTGCTAGTGTACTAGCGGGGGGTTATGAGCAGTTCTTC

clone size: -
D gene: TRBD1
J gene: TRBJ1-4
V gene: TRBV2
CDR3 protein: CASSVEGAAGEKLFF
CDR3 DNA: TGTGCCAGCAGTGTCGAGGGGGCGGCAGGTGAAAAACTGTTTTTT

clone size: -
D gene: TRBD1
J gene: TRBJ1-2
V gene: TRBV7-3
CDR3 protein: CASSFQGGTGNHGYTF
CDR3 DNA: TGTGCCAGCAGCTTCCAAGGAGGGACAGGGAATCATGGCTACACCTTC

clone size: -
D gene: TRBD1
J gene: TRBJ2-7
V gene: TRBV7-9
CDR3 protein: CASSWGQSNYEQYF
CDR3 DNA: TGTGCCAGCAGCTGGGGACAGTCAAATTACGAGCAGTACTTC

clone size: -
D gene: -
J gene: TRBJ2-2
V gene: TRBV6-2/TRBV6-3
CDR3 protein: CASSYSPRRGKGPGELFF
CDR3 DNA: TGTGCCAGCAGTTACAGCCCGCGGCGGGGAAAGGGCCCCGGGGAGCTGTTTTTT

clone size: -
D gene: TRBD2
J gene: TRBJ2-1
V gene: TRBV5-1
CDR3 protein: CASSLAAGRRSEQFF
CDR3 DNA: TGCGCCAGCAGCTTGGCAGCGGGGCGCCGAAGTGAGCAGTTCTTC

clone size: -
D gene: -
J gene: TRBJ1-1
V gene: TRBV2
CDR3 protein: CASTQGRNTEAFF
CDR3 DNA: TGTGCCAGCACCCAGGGTAGGAACACTGAAGCTTTCTTT

clone size: -
D gene: -
J gene: TRBJ2-2
V gene: TRBV5-1
CDR3 protein: CASSLSGPGELFF
CDR3 DNA: TGCGCCAGCAGCTTGAGTGGGCCCGGGGAGCTGTTTTTT

clone size: once
D gene: TRBD1
J gene: TRBJ1-1
V gene: TRBV4-2
CDR3 protein: CASRTGRDTEAFF
CDR3 DNA: TGTGCCAGCAGGACAGGGAGGGACACTGAAGCTTTCTTT

clone size: -
D gene: -
J gene: TRBJ2-2
V gene: TRBV9
CDR3 protein: CASPDVNTGELFF
CDR3 DNA: TGTGCCAGCCCAGACGTTAACACCGGGGAGCTGTTTTTT

clone size: -
D gene: -
J gene: TRBJ2-2
V gene: TRBV13
CDR3 protein: CASSLRPDGELFF
CDR3 DNA: TGTGCCAGCAGCTTACGGCCGGACGGGGAGCTGTTTTTT

clone size: -
D gene: -
J gene: TRBJ1-1
V gene: TRBV7-3
CDR3 protein: CASSLMGHTEAFF
CDR3 DNA: TGTGCCAGCAGCTTAATGGGTCACACTGAAGCTTTCTTT

clone size: -
D gene: -
J gene: TRBJ1-4
V gene: TRBV27
CDR3 protein: CASSFSGFDEKLFF
CDR3 DNA: TGTGCCAGCAGTTTTTCAGGGTTCGATGAAAAACTGTTTTTT

clone size: -
D gene: -
J gene: TRBJ1-6
V gene: TRBV7-9
CDR3 protein: CASSPGQSDNSPLHF
CDR3 DNA: TGTGCCAGCAGCCCCGGACAGAGTGATAATTCACCCCTCCACTTT